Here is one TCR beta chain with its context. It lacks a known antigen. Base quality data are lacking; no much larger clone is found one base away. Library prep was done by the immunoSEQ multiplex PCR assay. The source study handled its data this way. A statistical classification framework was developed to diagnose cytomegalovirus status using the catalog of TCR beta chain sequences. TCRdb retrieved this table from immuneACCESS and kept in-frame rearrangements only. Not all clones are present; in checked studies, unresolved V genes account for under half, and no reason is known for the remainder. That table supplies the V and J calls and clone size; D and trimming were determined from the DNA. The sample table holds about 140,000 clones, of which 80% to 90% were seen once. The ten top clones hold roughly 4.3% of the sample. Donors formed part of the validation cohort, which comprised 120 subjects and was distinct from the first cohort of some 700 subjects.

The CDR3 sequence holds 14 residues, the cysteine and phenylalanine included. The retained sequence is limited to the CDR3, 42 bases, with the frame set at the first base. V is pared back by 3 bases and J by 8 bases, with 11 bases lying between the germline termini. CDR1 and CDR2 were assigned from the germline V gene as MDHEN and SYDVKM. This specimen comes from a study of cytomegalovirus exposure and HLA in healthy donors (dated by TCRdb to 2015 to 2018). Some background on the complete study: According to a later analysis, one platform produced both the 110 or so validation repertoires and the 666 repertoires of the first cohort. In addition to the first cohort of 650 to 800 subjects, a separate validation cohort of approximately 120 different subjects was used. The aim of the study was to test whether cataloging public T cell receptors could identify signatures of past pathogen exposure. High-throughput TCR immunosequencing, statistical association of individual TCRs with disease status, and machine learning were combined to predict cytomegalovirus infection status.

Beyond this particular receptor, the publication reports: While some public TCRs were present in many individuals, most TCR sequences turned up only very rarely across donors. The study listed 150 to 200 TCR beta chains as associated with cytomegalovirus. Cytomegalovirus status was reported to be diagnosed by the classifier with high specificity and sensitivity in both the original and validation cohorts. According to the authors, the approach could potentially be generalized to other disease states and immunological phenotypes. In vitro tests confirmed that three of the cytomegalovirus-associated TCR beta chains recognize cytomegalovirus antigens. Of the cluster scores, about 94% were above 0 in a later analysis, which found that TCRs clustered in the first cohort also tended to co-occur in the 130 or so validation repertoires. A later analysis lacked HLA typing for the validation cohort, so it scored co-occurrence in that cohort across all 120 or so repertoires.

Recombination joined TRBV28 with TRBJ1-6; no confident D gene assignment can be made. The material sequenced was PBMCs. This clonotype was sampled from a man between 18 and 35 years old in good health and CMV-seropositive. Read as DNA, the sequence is TGTGCCAGCAGTTTGCGGACTGATTATTCACCCCTCCACTTT. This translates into CASSLRTDYSPLHF.